The 4 T cell receptor beta chains below come from one sample, sequenced in a study of breast tumors, draining lymph nodes, adjacent tissues. Breast cancer patients provided tissue from their axillary draining lymph nodes. TCRdb fed the multiplex PCR reads into MiXCR, producing one record per CDR3 protein. The sample lists under 150,000 distinct CDR3 sequences, about 20% occurring once. The sequencing input was axillary lymph node tissue. The receptors were sampled from a female donor with breast cancer. Some clones in this sample may be carry-over from other donors' samples.

This clonotype occurred many times. This sequence joins TRBV9 and TRBJ2-7, with 7 bases identical to TRBD2. Looked up from germline, CDR1 is SGDLS and CDR2 is YYNGEE. Losses at the gene ends were 3 bases for V and 3 bases for J; bases not matched to a gene: 9. The CDR3 contains 15 residues. The CDR3 reads CASSAGPTSSYEQYF. CDR3 coding DNA: TGTGCCAGCAGCGCCGGGCCGACTAGCAGCTACGAGCAGTACTTC.

The table lists this clonotype with a few counts. A much larger clone is a single base away; this may be a read error. This rearrangement joins TRBV30 to TRBJ1-2; possible D gene TRBD1, 5 bases. This CDR3 is built from 13 residues. Per germline, CDR1 GTSNPN and CDR2 SVGIG (reference sequence). CDR3 sequence: CAWTWGGRGGYSF. The CDR3 nucleotides are TGTGCCTGGACTTGGGGCGGTCGTGGAGGCTACAGCTTC.

As concerns this clonotype: The junction does not match germline at one end; this may be a read error. The rearrangement joins TRBV28 to TRBJ1-6; D call uncertain. The CDR3 covers 13 residues. CDR1 is MDHEN and CDR2 is SYDVKM in the germline V gene. This CDR3 reads CASSNSYSSPLHF. CDR3 sequence (DNA): TGTGCCAGCAGCAACAGCTATAGTTCACCCCTCCACTTT.

Worth noting for this clonotype: The junction does not match germline at one end; this may be a read error. The chain recombines TRBV27 with TRBJ2-3; a weak D match, TRBD1 (6 bases). The germline gives CDR1 MNHEY, CDR2 SMNVEV (reference sequence). The CDR3 has 14 amino acids. CDR3 in amino acids: CTSSLLQGPDTQYF. DNA of the CDR3: TGTACCAGCAGTTTACTCCAGGGGCCAGATACGCAGTATTTT.